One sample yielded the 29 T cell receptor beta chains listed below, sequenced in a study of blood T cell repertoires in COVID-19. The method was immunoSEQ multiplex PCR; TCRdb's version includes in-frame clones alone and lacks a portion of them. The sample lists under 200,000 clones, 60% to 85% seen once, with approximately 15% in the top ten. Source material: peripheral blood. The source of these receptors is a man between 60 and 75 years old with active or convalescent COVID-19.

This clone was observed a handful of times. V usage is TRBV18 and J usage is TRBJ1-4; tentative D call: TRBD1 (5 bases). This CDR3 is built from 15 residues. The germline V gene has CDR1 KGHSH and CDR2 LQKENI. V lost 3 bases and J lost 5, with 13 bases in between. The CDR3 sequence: CASSPVPGPNEKLFF. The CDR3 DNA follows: TGTGCCAGCTCACCCGTCCCAGGGCCCAATGAAAAACTGTTTTTT.

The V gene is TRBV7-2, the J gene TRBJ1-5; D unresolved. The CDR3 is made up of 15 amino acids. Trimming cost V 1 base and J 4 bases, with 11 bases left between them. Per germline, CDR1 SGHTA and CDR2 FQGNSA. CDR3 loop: CASSLVTSSNQPQHF. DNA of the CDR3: TGTGCCAGCAGCTTAGTTACGAGTTCTAATCAGCCCCAGCATTTT.

The CDR3 DNA reads as TGTGCCAGCTCACCACGAGGCTCCTACGAGCAGTACTTC. Encoded protein: CASSPRGSYEQYF. This chain links TRBV18 with TRBJ2-7; D remains unclear. Germline loops: CDR1 KGHSH, CDR2 LQKENI. This CDR3 is built from 13 residues. V was trimmed by 1 base and J by 0 bases, leaving 4 bases between them.

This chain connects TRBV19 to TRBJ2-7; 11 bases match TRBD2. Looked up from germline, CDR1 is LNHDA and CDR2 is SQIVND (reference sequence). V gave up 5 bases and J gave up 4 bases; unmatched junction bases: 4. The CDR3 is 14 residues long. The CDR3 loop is CASSPSGRLYEQYF. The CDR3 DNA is TGTGCCAGTAGTCCTAGCGGGAGGCTTTACGAGCAGTACTTC.

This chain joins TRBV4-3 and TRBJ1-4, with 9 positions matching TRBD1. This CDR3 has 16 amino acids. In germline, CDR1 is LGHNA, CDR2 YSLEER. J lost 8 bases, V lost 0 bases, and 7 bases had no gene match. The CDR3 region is CASSQDGGQGSEKLFF. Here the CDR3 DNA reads TGCGCCAGCAGCCAAGATGGGGGACAGGGAAGCGAAAAACTGTTTTTT.

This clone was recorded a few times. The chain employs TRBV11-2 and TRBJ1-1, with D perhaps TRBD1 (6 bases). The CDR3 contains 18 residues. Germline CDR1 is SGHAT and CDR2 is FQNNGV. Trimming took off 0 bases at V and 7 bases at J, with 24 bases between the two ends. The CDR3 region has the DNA TGTGCCAGCAGCTTAGAGGCCATCGGAGGGGGGGTAGGTGTTGAAGCTTTCTTT. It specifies CASSLEAIGGGVGVEAFF.

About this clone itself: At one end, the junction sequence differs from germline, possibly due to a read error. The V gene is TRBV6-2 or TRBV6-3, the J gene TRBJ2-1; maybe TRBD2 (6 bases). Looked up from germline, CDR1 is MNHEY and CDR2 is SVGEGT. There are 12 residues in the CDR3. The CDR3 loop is CASSYSIRERFF. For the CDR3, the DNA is TGTGCCAGCAGTTACTCGATCCGGGAGCGGTTCTTC.

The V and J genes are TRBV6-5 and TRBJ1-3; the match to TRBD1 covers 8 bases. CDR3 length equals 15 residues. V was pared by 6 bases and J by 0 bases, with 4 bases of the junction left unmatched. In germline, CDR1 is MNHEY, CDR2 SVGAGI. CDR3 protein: CASRTTGGSGNTIYF. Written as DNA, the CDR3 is TGTGCCAGCAGGACCACAGGGGGCTCTGGAAACACCATATATTTT.

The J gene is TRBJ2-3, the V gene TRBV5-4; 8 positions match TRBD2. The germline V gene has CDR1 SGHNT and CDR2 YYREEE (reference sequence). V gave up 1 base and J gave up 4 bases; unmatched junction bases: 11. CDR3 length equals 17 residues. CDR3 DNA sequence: TGTGCCAGCAGCTTGCCCGGCACGGGAGGGCCAGCAGATACGCAGTATTTT. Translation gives CASSLPGTGGPADTQYF.

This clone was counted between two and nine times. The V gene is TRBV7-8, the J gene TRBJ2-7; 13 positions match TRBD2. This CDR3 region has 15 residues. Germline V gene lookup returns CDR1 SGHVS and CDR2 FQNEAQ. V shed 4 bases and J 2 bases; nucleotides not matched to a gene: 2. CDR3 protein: CASSYGTSGTYEQYF. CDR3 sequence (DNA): TGTGCCAGCAGCTATGGGACTAGCGGGACCTACGAGCAGTACTTC.

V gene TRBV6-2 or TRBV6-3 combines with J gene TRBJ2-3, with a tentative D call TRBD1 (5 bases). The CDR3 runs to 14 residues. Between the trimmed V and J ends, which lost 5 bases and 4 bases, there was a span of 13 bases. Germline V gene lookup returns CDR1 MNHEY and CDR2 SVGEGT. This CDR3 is CASSAAGFADTQYF. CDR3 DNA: TGTGCCAGCAGTGCGGCAGGGTTTGCAGATACGCAGTATTTT.

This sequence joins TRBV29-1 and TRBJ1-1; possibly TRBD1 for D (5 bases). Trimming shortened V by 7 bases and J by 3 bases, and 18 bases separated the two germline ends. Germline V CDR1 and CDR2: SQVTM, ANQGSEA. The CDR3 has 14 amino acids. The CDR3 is CSALASIGDTEAFF. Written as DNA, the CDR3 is TGCAGCGCTCTCGCGTCCATAGGGGACACTGAAGCTTTCTTT.

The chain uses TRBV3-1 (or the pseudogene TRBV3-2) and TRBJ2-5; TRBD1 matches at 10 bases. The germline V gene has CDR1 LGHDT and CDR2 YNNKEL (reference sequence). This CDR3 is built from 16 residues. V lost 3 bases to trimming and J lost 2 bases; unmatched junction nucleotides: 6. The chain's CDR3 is CASSHRDRGTQETQYF. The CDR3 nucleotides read TGTGCCAGCAGCCACCGGGACAGGGGAACTCAAGAGACCCAGTACTTC.

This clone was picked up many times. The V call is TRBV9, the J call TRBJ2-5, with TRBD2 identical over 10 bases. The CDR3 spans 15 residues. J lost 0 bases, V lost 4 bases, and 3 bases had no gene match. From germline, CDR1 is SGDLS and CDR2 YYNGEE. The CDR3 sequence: CASSHGLADQETQYF. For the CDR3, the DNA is TGTGCCAGCAGCCACGGACTAGCGGACCAAGAGACCCAGTACTTC. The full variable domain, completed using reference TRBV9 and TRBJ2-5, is DSGVTQTPKHLITATGQRVTLRCSPRSGDLSVYWYQQSLDQGLQFLIQYYNGEERAKGNILERFSAQQFPDLHSELNLSSLELGDSALYFCASSHGLADQETQYFGPGTRLLVL.

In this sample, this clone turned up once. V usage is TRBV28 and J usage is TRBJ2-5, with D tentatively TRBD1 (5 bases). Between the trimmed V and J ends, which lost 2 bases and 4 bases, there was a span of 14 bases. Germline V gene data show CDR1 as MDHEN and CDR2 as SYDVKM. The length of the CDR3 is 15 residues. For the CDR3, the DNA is TGTGCCAGCAGTTTAGAAGGTGCAGGGCGAGAGACCCAGTACTTC. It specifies CASSLEGAGRETQYF.

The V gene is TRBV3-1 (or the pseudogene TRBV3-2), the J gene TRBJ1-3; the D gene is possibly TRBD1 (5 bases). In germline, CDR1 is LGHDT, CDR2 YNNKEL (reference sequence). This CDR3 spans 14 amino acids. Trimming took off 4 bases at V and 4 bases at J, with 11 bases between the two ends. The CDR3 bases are TGTGCCAGCAGCCTTGGGACTCTCGGAAACACCATATATTTT. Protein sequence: CASSLGTLGNTIYF.

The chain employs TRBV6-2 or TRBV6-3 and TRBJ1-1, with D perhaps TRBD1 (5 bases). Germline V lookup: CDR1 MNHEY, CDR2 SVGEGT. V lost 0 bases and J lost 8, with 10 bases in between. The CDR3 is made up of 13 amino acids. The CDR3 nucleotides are TGTGCCAGCAGTTACTCATACGGGGGAGAAGCTTTCTTT. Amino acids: CASSYSYGGEAFF.

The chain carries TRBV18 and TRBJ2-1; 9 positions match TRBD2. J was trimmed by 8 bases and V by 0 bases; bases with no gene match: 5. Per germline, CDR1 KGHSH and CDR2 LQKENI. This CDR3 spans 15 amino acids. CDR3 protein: CASSPPSGSTHEQFF. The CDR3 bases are TGTGCCAGCTCACCACCTAGCGGGAGTACCCATGAGCAGTTCTTC.

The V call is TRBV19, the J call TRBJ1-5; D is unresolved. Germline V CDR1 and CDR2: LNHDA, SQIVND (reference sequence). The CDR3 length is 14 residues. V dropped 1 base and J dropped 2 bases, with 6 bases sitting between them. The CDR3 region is CASSIANGNQPQHF. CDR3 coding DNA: TGTGCCAGTAGTATAGCAAATGGCAATCAGCCCCAGCATTTT. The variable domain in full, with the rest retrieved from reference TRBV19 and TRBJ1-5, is DGGITQSPKYLFRKEGQNVTLSCEQNLNHDAMYWYRQDPGQGLRLIYYSQIVNDFQKGDIAEGYSVSREKKESFPLTVTSAQKNPTAFYLCASSIANGNQPQHFGDGTRLSIL.

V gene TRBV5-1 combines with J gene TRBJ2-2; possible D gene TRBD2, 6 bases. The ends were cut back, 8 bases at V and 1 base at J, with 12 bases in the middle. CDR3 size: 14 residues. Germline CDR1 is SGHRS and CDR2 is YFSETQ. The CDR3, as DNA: TGCGCCAGTAGGACGGGACTGAACACCGGGGAGCTGTTTTTT. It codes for CASRTGLNTGELFF.

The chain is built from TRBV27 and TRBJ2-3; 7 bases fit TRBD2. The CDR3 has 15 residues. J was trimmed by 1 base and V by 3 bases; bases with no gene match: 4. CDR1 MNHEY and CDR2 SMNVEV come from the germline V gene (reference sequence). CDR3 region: CASSFWGGGTDTQYF. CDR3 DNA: TGTGCCAGCAGTTTTTGGGGGGGAGGCACAGATACGCAGTATTTT.

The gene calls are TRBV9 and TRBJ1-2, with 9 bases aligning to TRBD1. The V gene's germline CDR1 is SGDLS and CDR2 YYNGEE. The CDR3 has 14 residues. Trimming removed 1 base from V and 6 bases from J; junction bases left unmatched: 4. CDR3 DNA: TGTGCCAGCAGCGTAACAGGGGGCGTCGATGGCTACACCTTC. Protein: CASSVTGGVDGYTF.

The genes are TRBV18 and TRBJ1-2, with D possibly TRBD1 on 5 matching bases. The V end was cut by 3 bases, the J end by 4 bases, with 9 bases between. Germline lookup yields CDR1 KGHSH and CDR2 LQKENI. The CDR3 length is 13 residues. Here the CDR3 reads CASSPTDRYGYTF. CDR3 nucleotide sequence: TGTGCCAGCTCACCGACAGATCGCTATGGCTACACCTTC.

CDR3 coding DNA: TGTGCCAGCAGCCATCGCACACAGGGGGGGACTGAAGCTTTCTTT. Translating it yields CASSHRTQGGTEAFF. The J gene is TRBJ1-1, the V gene TRBV3-1 (or the pseudogene TRBV3-2); 8 nucleotides agree with TRBD1. The trim removed 3 bases at V and 5 bases at J, leaving 8 bases unmatched. This CDR3 comprises 15 residues. Germline-derived CDR1 and CDR2 are LGHDT and YNNKEL (reference sequence).

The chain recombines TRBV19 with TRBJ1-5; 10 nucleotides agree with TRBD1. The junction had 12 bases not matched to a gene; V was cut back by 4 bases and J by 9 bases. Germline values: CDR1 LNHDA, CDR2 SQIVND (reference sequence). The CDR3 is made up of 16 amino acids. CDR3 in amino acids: CASSTAGQGIGSPQHF. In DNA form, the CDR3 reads TGTGCCAGTAGTACGGCGGGACAGGGGATCGGATCGCCCCAGCATTTT.

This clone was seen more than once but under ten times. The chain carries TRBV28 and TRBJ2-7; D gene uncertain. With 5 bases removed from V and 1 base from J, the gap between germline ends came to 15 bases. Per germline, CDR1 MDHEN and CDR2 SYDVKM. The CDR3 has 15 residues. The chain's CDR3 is CASSTQFSGSYEQYF. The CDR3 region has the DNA TGTGCCAGCAGTACCCAATTCTCCGGTTCCTACGAGCAGTACTTC.

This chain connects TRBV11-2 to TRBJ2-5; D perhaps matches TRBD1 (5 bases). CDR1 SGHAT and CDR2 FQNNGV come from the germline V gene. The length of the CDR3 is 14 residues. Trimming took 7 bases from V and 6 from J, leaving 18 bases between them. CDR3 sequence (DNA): TGTGCCAGCACCGGACAAATGATCAGCCAGACCCAGTACTTC. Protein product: CASTGQMISQTQYF.

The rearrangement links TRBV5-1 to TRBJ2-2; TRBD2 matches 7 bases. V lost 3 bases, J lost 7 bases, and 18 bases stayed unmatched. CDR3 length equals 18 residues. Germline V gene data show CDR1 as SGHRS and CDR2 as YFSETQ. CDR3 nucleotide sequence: TGCGCCAGCAGCTCGGGGCCTCTAGCGGCCACGGGGGGCGGGGAGCTGTTTTTT. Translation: CASSSGPLAATGGGELFF.

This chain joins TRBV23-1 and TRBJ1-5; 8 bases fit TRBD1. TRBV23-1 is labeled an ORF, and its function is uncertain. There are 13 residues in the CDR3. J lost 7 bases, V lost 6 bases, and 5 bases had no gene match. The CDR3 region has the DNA TGCGCCAGCAGGACAGGGGACGAACAGCCCCAGCATTTT. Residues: CASRTGDEQPQHF.